The source of this T cell receptor beta chain is a study of blood T cell repertoires in COVID-19. Measured with immunoSEQ multiplex PCR; TCRdb has only the in-frame clones, and not every one. The sample yields hundreds of thousands of clones, 70% to 90% seen once. This CDR3 contains 17 residues. The junction had 8 bases not matched to a gene; V was cut back by 0 bases and J by 2 bases. Germline CDR1 and CDR2: MNHEY and SVGEGT. The sequencing input was PBMCs or T cells enriched from blood (not recorded which). The V gene is TRBV6-2 or TRBV6-3, the J gene TRBJ2-5, with 8 bases identical to TRBD2. The source of this sequence is a woman in her 40s who had recovered from COVID-19. Here the CDR3 reads CASSYSMGLVFQETQYF. As DNA, the CDR3 is TGTGCCAGCAGTTACTCGATGGGACTAGTGTTTCAAGAGACCCAGTACTTC.